One and the same sample provided the 25 T cell receptor beta chains below, sequenced in a study of metastatic and nonmetastatic thyroid tumors. TCRdb re-called clones from the PCR reads using MiXCR. Of roughly 24,000 clones listed, around 21% are singletons. The entire patient cohort was treatment-naive prior to thyroid surgery. Input material: blood. These receptors were obtained from a male donor with papillary thyroid cancer or a benign thyroid nodule (not recorded which). Some clones in this sample may be carry-over from other donors' samples.

The V gene is TRBV24-1, the J gene TRBJ2-1; 14 positions match TRBD2. CDR1 and CDR2 from the germline V gene are KGHDR and SFDVKD. The CDR3 consists of 18 residues. V shed 4 bases, J shed 9 bases, and the junction held 13 bases outside the gene matches. CDR3 region: CATSENLGLAGVNGEQFF. As DNA, the CDR3 is TGTGCCACCAGTGAAAATCTGGGACTAGCGGGAGTTAATGGTGAGCAGTTCTTC.

This clone has ten or more counts. The V call is TRBV20-1, the J call TRBJ2-7; D gene ambiguous. Per the germline V gene, CDR1 is DFQATT and CDR2 is SNEGSKA (reference sequence). This CDR3 is built from 12 residues. Trimming took 2 bases from V and 6 from J, leaving 11 bases between them. The CDR3 bases are TGCAGTGCTAGATCCCCTGAGCGCGAGCAGTACTTC. Its translation is CSARSPEREQYF.

The CDR3 nucleotides are TGCAGTGCCCCCCGAGCAGCCGCCCCCTACGAGCAGTACTTC. The encoded protein is CSAPRAAAPYEQYF. The J gene is TRBJ2-7, the V gene TRBV20-1; D uncertain. Germline-derived CDR1 and CDR2 are DFQATT and SNEGSKA (reference sequence). The ends were cut back, 6 bases at V and 2 bases at J, with 17 bases in the middle. The CDR3 spans 14 residues.

This clone ranks as medium-sized. Other DNA sequences in this sample translate to the same CDR3. The J gene is TRBJ1-1, the V gene TRBV7-6; unclear D gene. V was pared by 1 base and J by 0 bases, with 6 bases between. The germline CDR1 and CDR2 sequences are SGHVS and FNYEAQ. This CDR3 is built from 14 residues. The DNA for the CDR3 is TGTGCCAGCAGCTTAGAGGCAGTGAACACTGAAGCTTTCTTT. Protein sequence: CASSLEAVNTEAFF.

This clone was counted ten times or more. This chain links TRBV5-6 with TRBJ2-7; weak D call: TRBD2 (6 bases). The length of the CDR3 is 16 residues. V was clipped by 3 bases and J by 7 bases, with 23 bases between them. Germline V gene lookup returns CDR1 SGHDT and CDR2 YYEEEE. The CDR3 sequence: CASSSLGLAARGEQYF. CDR3 DNA: TGTGCCAGCAGCTCCTTGGGACTCGCCGCTCGGGGGGAGCAGTACTTC.

This clone was counted ten times or more. This sequence joins TRBV10-3 and TRBJ2-2; D is perhaps TRBD1 (7 bases). CDR3 size: 13 residues. Germline CDR1 and CDR2: ENHRY and SYGVKD. V shed 7 bases and J shed 6 bases, with 12 bases lying between them. CDR3: CAITGGNPGELFF. CDR3 sequence (DNA): TGTGCCATCACAGGGGGGAATCCCGGGGAGCTGTTTTTT.

This clone was detected many times. The CDR3 region has the DNA TGCAGCGTAGAGCTAGCGGGAGGCGGCTACGAGCAGTACTTC. As protein: CSVELAGGGYEQYF. The V call is TRBV29-1, the J call TRBJ2-7; 11 positions match TRBD2. This CDR3 comprises 14 residues. CDR1 is SQVTM, CDR2 ANQGSEA, per germline. V shed 6 bases, J shed 3 bases, and the junction held 7 bases outside the gene matches.

Note on this clone: One base away lies a much larger clone, so this may be a sequencing read error. The CDR3 nucleotides read TGTGCCAGCAGTGAAGGGCCCATCTCTGGAAACACCATATATTTT. It translates to CASSEGPISGNTIYF. This chain connects TRBV6-1 to TRBJ1-3, with D unresolved. The CDR3 has 15 residues. Germline-derived CDR1 and CDR2 are MNHNS and SASEGT. Trimming stripped 1 base from V and 0 bases from J, with 7 bases between.

This clone has at least ten counts. The gene calls are TRBV5-6 and TRBJ2-6; tentatively, D is TRBD1 (6 bases). Germline V gene lookup returns CDR1 SGHDT and CDR2 YYEEEE. The CDR3 totals 14 residues. The germline V and J ends were trimmed by 2 bases and 5 bases, with 8 bases remaining between them. DNA of the CDR3: TGTGCCAGCAGCTTAGGGGGAAGGGCCAACGTCCTGACTTTC. This sequence encodes CASSLGGRANVLTF.

This clone was recorded a few times. The chain has TRBV6-5 and TRBJ2-7; no firm D call. Germline values: CDR1 MNHEY, CDR2 SVGAGI. Trimming removed 4 bases at V and 0 bases at J, with 16 bases between. CDR3 length equals 16 residues. CDR3 residues: CASSSTSDGPSYEQYF. The CDR3 DNA follows: TGTGCCAGCAGTTCCACCTCCGACGGTCCCTCCTACGAGCAGTACTTC.

There are many counts of this clone. This chain joins TRBV19 and TRBJ1-5; 7 nucleotides align to TRBD1. Germline trimming cut 5 bases from V and 5 bases from J; bases unmatched to any gene: 6. This CDR3 is 14 amino acids long. Germline V CDR1 and CDR2: LNHDA, SQIVND (reference sequence). In nucleotides, the CDR3 is TGTGCCAGTAGTCCAAGGGGGCACGATCAGCCCCAGCATTTT. Amino acid sequence: CASSPRGHDQPQHF.

The chain carries TRBV20-1 and TRBJ1-3; no clear D. Germline CDR1 DFQATT, CDR2 SNEGSKA (reference sequence). Trimming shortened V by 0 bases and J by 7 bases, and 13 bases separated the two germline ends. The CDR3 is made up of 14 amino acids. CDR3 sequence (DNA): TGCAGTGCTAGAGATCGTCAGATGGGGAACACCATATATTTT. It specifies CSARDRQMGNTIYF.

The sample holds many counts of this clone. The V gene is TRBV7-9, the J gene TRBJ2-7; 8 bases are a match to TRBD2. The CDR3 runs 14 residues. V lost 2 bases, J lost 4 bases, and 4 bases stayed unmatched. CDR1 and CDR2 (germline): SEHNR, FQNEAQ (reference sequence). The CDR3 reads CASSLKTSDYEQYF. CDR3 sequence (DNA): TGTGCCAGCAGCTTAAAGACTAGCGATTACGAGCAGTACTTC.

The gene calls are TRBV5-8 and TRBJ2-7; D remains ambiguous. Germline V gene sequence: CDR1 SGHTS, CDR2 YDEGEE. The CDR3 is 11 amino acids. With 9 bases removed from V and 2 bases from J, the gap between germline ends came to 9 bases. The CDR3 sequence is CAIIHAYEQYF. The DNA for the CDR3 is TGTGCCATCATCCATGCCTACGAGCAGTACTTC.

This clone has a count of ten or more. The rearrangement links TRBV7-2 to TRBJ2-7, with 12 positions matching TRBD2. CDR3 length: 14 residues. Trimming took 5 bases from V and 7 from J; bases not matched to a gene: 6. Looked up from germline, CDR1 is SGHTA and CDR2 is FQGNSA. CDR3 loop: CASSILAGGGEQYF. In nucleotides, the CDR3 is TGTGCCAGCAGCATACTAGCGGGAGGAGGGGAGCAGTACTTC.

This clone came up many times. V is TRBV9 and J is TRBJ2-5; 14 bases map to TRBD2. The trim removed 3 bases at V and 5 bases at J, leaving 9 bases unmatched. The germline V gene has CDR1 SGDLS and CDR2 YYNGEE. The CDR3 covers 17 residues. CDR3 amino acids: CASSAPQGLAGAETQYF. The CDR3 bases are TGTGCCAGCAGCGCCCCCCAGGGACTAGCGGGAGCGGAGACCCAGTACTTC.

This clone showed up many times. V usage is TRBV6-1 and J usage is TRBJ1-3; perhaps TRBD1 as D (6 bases). The germline V and J ends were trimmed by 5 bases and 0 bases, with 11 bases remaining between them. The CDR3 is 15 residues long. Germline CDR1 MNHNS, CDR2 SASEGT. The CDR3 nucleotides read TGTGCCAGCAGTCTGCGGACAGTCTCTGGAAACACCATATATTTT. The encoded protein is CASSLRTVSGNTIYF.

This clone is medium-sized (0.01 to 0.1%) by share. V usage is TRBV28 and J usage is TRBJ1-2; weak D call: TRBD1 (5 bases). The CDR3 is 14 residues long. CDR1 is MDHEN, CDR2 SYDVKM, per germline. Trimming took off 3 bases at V and 5 bases at J, with 13 bases between the two ends. The CDR3 nucleotides are TGTGCCAGCAGTTTTGATGTGTGGGGGTATGGCTACACCTTC. Its translation: CASSFDVWGYGYTF.

This chain joins TRBV6-1 and TRBJ2-3; 7 positions match TRBD2. Germline-derived CDR1 and CDR2 are MNHNS and SASEGT. Trimming at V came to 11 bases and at J to 2 bases, leaving 4 bases not matched to a gene. The CDR3 has 12 amino acids. The CDR3 is CAYSGTTDTQYF. CDR3 in DNA: TGTGCCTACAGCGGGACCACAGATACGCAGTATTTT.

This rearrangement joins TRBV3-1 to TRBJ2-7; possible D gene TRBD2, 5 bases. There are 13 residues in the CDR3. The germline gives CDR1 LGHDT, CDR2 YNNKEL (reference sequence). The germline V and J ends were trimmed by 4 bases and 4 bases, with 11 bases remaining between them. This CDR3 reads CASSRGRGYEQYF. CDR3 nucleotide sequence: TGTGCCAGCAGCCGGGGTCGGGGATACGAGCAGTACTTC.

This clone is medium-sized within its sample. This chain connects TRBV27 to TRBJ2-7, with D unclear. Looked up from germline, CDR1 is MNHEY and CDR2 is SMNVEV (reference sequence). Trimming pared 7 bases from V and 2 bases from J, leaving 18 bases between. The CDR3 loop spans 15 amino acids. The CDR3 protein is CASKTSAQPAYEQYF. The CDR3 DNA sequence: TGTGCCAGCAAGACCTCCGCCCAGCCCGCCTACGAGCAGTACTTC.

J is TRBJ1-2 and V is TRBV30; 7 nucleotides align to TRBD1. V was pared by 2 bases and J by 8 bases, with 8 bases of the junction left unmatched. Germline-derived CDR1 and CDR2 are GTSNPN and SVGIG (reference sequence). This CDR3 is 13 amino acids long. CDR3 coding DNA: TGTGCCTGGAGTCCTCCTGACAGGGCGGGCTACACCTTC. This gives the protein CAWSPPDRAGYTF.

This clone has a count of ten or more. V and J are TRBV5-1 and TRBJ2-2, with unresolved D. CDR3 length: 13 amino acids. V lost 4 bases to trimming and J lost 6 bases, with 10 bases between them. From germline, CDR1 is SGHRS and CDR2 YFSETQ. The chain's CDR3 is CASSLRTPGELFF. CDR3 sequence (DNA): TGCGCCAGCAGCCTCCGGACGCCCGGGGAGCTGTTTTTT.

The V and J genes are TRBV7-2 and TRBJ1-2; no clear D. Germline CDR1 reads SGHTA; CDR2 reads FQGNSA. The V and J ends lost 1 base and 4 bases respectively, with 13 bases between them. The CDR3 contains 15 residues. This CDR3 reads CASSLESHRSYGYTF. DNA for the CDR3: TGTGCCAGCAGCTTAGAGTCCCACAGAAGCTATGGCTACACCTTC.

With respect to this clone: An end of the junction differs from the germline gene, which may be a read error. This chain connects TRBV9 to TRBJ2-7; 8 bases are shared with TRBD1. In germline, CDR1 is SGDLS, CDR2 YYNGEE. This CDR3 has 14 residues. The CDR3 is CTSSPGTGSYEQYF. The CDR3, as DNA: TGTACCAGCAGCCCCGGGACAGGTTCCTACGAGCAGTACTTC.